This T cell receptor beta chain emerged from a study of cytomegalovirus exposure and HLA in healthy donors. Details on this clone: Its antigen is unidentified.

Study results and caveats: CMV antigen specificity was confirmed in vitro for a few CMV-associated chains. By HLA locus, TCR association rates varied in a later analysis, with DRB1 showing the most and HLA-C the fewest. A later analysis reportedly found that, within productive TCRs, an Asian-associated ancestry cluster had fewer N-insertions than the mean observed across the approximately 660 donors. Trimming of TCR beta V- and J-genes showed a link, identified in a later analysis, to a missense DCLRE1C variant.

J gave up 2 bases and V 4 bases, and 10 bases lay outside the gene matches. CDR3 length: 16 amino acids. The V gene's germline CDR1 is SGDLS and CDR2 YYNGEE. Primers for the PCR totalled 60 Vbeta and 13 Jbeta. The data were produced by immunoSEQ multiplex PCR, yet TCRdb's version contains in-frame clones alone and is incomplete. Of under 150,000 clones in the sample, roughly four fifths were seen once. This sequence originates from a woman aged 50 to 65 in good health and CMV-seronegative. The chain couples TRBV9 to TRBJ2-3, with 7 bases aligning to TRBD2. Sequenced: PBMCs. Written as DNA, the CDR3 is TGTGCCAGCAGCCCTCAGGGCGGGGGTCACACAGATACGCAGTATTTT. Its protein is CASSPQGGGHTDTQYF.